These 17 T cell receptor beta chains came from one sample sequenced in a study of T-cell reconstitution after alpha-beta-depleted transplantation in children (TCRdb year 2016). The treatment or condition label, read with the paper, signifies: allogeneic hematopoietic cell transplantation with graft depleted of TCRalphabeta T cells and CD19 B cells. The receptor library was made with PCR. The instrument was an Illumina HiSeq 2500. Molecular barcoding was employed in the preparation of TCR libraries, with unique molecular identifiers being used to normalize TCRbeta repertoire quantification. TCRdb reanalyzed the raw reads on its own, using fastp at Q25 for trimming and MiXCR for clone calling, and kept in-frame beta chains. Rows with one shared CDR3 protein collapse into an entry with the most common genes and DNA. This sample is represented by approximately 1,000,000 distinct CDR3 sequences; about 29% of them were singletons. The leading ten clones occupy over 25% of the sample.

The sample here was PBMCs, mostly from graft donor cells, taken 360 days after TCRalphabeta/CD19-depleted stem cell transplant. The origin of the receptors is a boy less than two years old who had a stem cell transplant for SCID, so the T cells may come from the graft donor.

This clonotype was seen more than once but under ten times. The rearrangement links TRBV6-2 or TRBV6-3 to TRBJ2-3; 11 nucleotides line up with TRBD2. The CDR3 is 22 residues long. V lost 5 bases, J lost 4 bases, and 26 bases stayed unmatched. Germline CDR1 MNHEY, CDR2 SVGEGT. The CDR3 nucleotides are TGTGCCAGCAGTCCCCCCCGGTTCGGGCTAGCGGGGGGTTACCTATCCGCAGATACGCAGTATTTT. Its protein product is CASSPPRFGLAGGYLSADTQYF.

The chain recombines TRBV7-9 with TRBJ1-2; D gene ambiguous. Trimming stripped 4 bases from V and 8 bases from J, with 11 bases between. Germline CDR1 SEHNR, CDR2 FQNEAQ (reference sequence). The CDR3 is made up of 12 amino acids. The CDR3 region is CASSYPGPGYTF. In DNA, the CDR3 is TGTGCCAGCAGCTACCCAGGCCCGGGCTACACCTTC.

The table lists this clonotype with a count of one. The chain combines TRBV30 with TRBJ2-7, with 9 positions matching TRBD1. Per germline, CDR1 GTSNPN and CDR2 SVGIG (reference sequence). V shed 4 bases, J shed 0 bases, and the junction held 10 bases outside the gene matches. The CDR3 runs to 16 residues. Here the CDR3 reads CAWIPKTGGPSYEQYF. The CDR3 nucleotides read TGTGCCTGGATACCTAAGACAGGGGGACCCTCCTACGAGCAGTACTTC.

V usage is TRBV27 and J usage is TRBJ1-1; no clear D gene. The CDR3 loop spans 15 amino acids. Trimming stripped 0 bases from V and 4 bases from J, with 12 bases between. The V gene's germline CDR1 is MNHEY and CDR2 SMNVEV (reference sequence). The CDR3 nucleotides read TGTGCCAGCAGTTTATCCCAGGCGAGAGGCACTGAAGCTTTCTTT. It yields the protein CASSLSQARGTEAFF.

The table lists this clonotype with a few counts. The CDR3 coding sequence is TGCGCCAGCAGCCCGGACGCACTCACAACCCAAGTAGCCAAAAACATTCAGTACTTC. Encoded protein: CASSPDALTTQVAKNIQYF. This chain links TRBV4-3 with TRBJ2-4; no clear D. Trimming removed 4 bases from V and 0 bases from J, with 22 bases in between. CDR1 and CDR2 (germline): LGHNA, YSLEER. CDR3 length: 19 residues.

CDR3 DNA: TGTGCCAGCAGTTACGGTCGGGGGGCAGCCTGGTACAATGAGCAGTTCTTC. This encodes CASSYGRGAAWYNEQFF. The chain has TRBV6-2 or TRBV6-3 and TRBJ2-1; D is perhaps TRBD2 (7 bases). This CDR3 has 17 amino acids. Trimming took 2 bases from V and 4 from J, leaving 18 bases between them. Looked up from germline, CDR1 is MNHEY and CDR2 is SVGEGT.

This clonotype was detected only a few times. The chain employs TRBV10-3 and TRBJ2-1; 14 bases are shared with TRBD2. From germline, CDR1 is ENHRY and CDR2 SYGVKD. Trimming took 4 bases from V and 0 from J; bases not matched to a gene: 8. This CDR3 is 19 amino acids long. The CDR3 nucleotides are TGTGCCATCAGTGTAGGACTAGCGGGGGGCCTCAGCTCCTACAATGAGCAGTTCTTC. Translation: CAISVGLAGGLSSYNEQFF.

CDR3 loop: CASSFEPSGSPLHF. Written as DNA, the CDR3 is TGTGCCAGCAGCTTTGAGCCCTCGGGGTCACCCCTCCACTTT. This rearrangement joins TRBV5-5 to TRBJ1-6; unclear D gene. Germline lookup yields CDR1 SGHKS and CDR2 YYEKEE (reference sequence). Trimming removed 2 bases at V and 10 bases at J, with 13 bases between. The CDR3 has 14 residues.

This clonotype turned up a few times. The CDR3 is CASSYSYRGWQETQYF. The CDR3 coding sequence is TGTGCCAGCAGTTACTCGTATCGGGGTTGGCAAGAGACCCAGTACTTC. The chain uses TRBV6-2 or TRBV6-3 and TRBJ2-5, with D perhaps TRBD2 (5 bases). V was clipped by 0 bases and J by 2 bases, with 13 bases between them. The V gene's germline CDR1 is MNHEY and CDR2 SVGEGT. CDR3 length: 16 residues.

This clonotype has more than one count but fewer than ten. J is TRBJ2-1 and V is TRBV12-3 or TRBV12-4, with no clear D. Trimming left V 6 bases short and J 3 bases short, with 9 bases between. This CDR3 has 13 residues. This CDR3 is CASSPENYNEQFF. The CDR3 DNA sequence: TGTGCCAGCAGCCCGGAGAACTACAATGAGCAGTTCTTC.

The sample holds a few counts of this clonotype. The CDR3 is CASSFDGLAENIQYF. The DNA of the CDR3 is TGTGCCAGCAGCTTCGACGGACTTGCCGAAAACATTCAGTACTTC. The V call is TRBV5-8, the J call TRBJ2-4; D perhaps matches TRBD2 (5 bases). Germline values: CDR1 SGHTS, CDR2 YDEGEE. The germline V and J ends were trimmed by 2 bases and 5 bases, with 14 bases remaining between them. The CDR3 has 15 residues.

This chain uses TRBV7-8 with TRBJ2-1; D might be TRBD2 (5 bases). Germline V gene data show CDR1 as SGHVS and CDR2 as FQNEAQ. The CDR3 is 14 residues long. Trimming removed 10 bases from V and 2 bases from J, with 15 bases in between. CDR3 nucleotide sequence: TGTGCCACGGGGTTAGGTAGTACCTACAATGAGCAGTTCTTC. Protein product: CATGLGSTYNEQFF.

This chain uses TRBV10-3 with TRBJ2-7, with 7 bases that match TRBD1. With 6 bases clipped from V and 1 base from J, the junction kept 3 bases outside the gene matches. The length of the CDR3 is 13 residues. Germline CDR1 ENHRY, CDR2 SYGVKD. The CDR3 nucleotides read TGTGCCATCAGCCCGGGACAGTCCTACGAGCAGTACTTC. The encoded protein is CAISPGQSYEQYF.

This clonotype has more than one count but fewer than ten. This chain uses TRBV5-1 with TRBJ2-7, with unresolved D. Trimming left V 2 bases short and J 0 bases short, with 12 bases between. The CDR3 is 15 amino acids. The germline V gene has CDR1 SGHRS and CDR2 YFSETQ. This chain's CDR3 is CASSFAATSSYEQYF. The CDR3 DNA reads as TGCGCCAGCAGCTTCGCGGCTACCTCCTCCTACGAGCAGTACTTC.

This clonotype showed up just a few times. V usage is TRBV4-2 and J usage is TRBJ1-2; D remains unclear. This CDR3 is built from 13 residues. Germline CDR1 LGHNA, CDR2 YNFKEQ. V lost 1 base, J lost 3 bases, and 6 bases lay in between. Here the CDR3 DNA reads TGTGCCAGCAGCCAAGGCCAGGACTATGGCTACACCTTC. Residues: CASSQGQDYGYTF.

The chain couples TRBV11-2 to TRBJ2-4, with no clear D. This CDR3 spans 14 amino acids. Germline lookup yields CDR1 SGHAT and CDR2 FQNNGV. The ends were cut back, 5 bases at V and 9 bases at J, with 17 bases in the middle. In nucleotides, the CDR3 is TGTGCCAGCAGCCCCCGGGCCTACACGAGCATTCAGTACTTC. This gives the protein CASSPRAYTSIQYF.

The J gene is TRBJ2-3, the V gene TRBV25-1, with no clear D. Trimming stripped 2 bases from V and 2 bases from J, with 8 bases between. Germline assignment: CDR1 MGHDK and CDR2 SYGVNS. The CDR3 runs 14 residues. The CDR3 protein is CASSEVGVTDTQYF. DNA for the CDR3: TGTGCCAGCAGTGAAGTGGGTGTCACAGATACGCAGTATTTT.